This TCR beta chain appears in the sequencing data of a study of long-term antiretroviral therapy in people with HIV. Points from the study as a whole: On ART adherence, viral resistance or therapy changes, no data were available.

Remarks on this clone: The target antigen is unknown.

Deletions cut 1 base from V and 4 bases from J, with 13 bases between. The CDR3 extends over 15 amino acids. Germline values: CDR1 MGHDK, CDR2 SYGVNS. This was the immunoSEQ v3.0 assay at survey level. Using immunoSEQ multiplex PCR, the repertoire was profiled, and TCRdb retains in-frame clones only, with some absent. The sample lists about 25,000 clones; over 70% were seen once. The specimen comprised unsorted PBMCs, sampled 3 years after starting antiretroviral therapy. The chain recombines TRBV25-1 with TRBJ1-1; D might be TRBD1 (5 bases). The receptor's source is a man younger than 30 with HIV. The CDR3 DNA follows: TGTGCCAGCAGTGAATGGGGGTGGAGAAGCACTGAAGCTTTCTTT. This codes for CASSEWGWRSTEAFF.